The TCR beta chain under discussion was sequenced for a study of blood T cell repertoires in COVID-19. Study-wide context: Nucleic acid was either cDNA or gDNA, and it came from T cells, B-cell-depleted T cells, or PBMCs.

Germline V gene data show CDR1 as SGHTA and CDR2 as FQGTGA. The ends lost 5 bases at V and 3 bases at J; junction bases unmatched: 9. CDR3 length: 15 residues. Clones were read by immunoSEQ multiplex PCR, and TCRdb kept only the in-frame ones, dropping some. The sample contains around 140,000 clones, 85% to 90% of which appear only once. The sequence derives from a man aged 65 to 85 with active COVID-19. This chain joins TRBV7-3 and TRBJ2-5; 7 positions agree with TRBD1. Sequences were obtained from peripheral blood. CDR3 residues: CASSPTGTVEETQYF. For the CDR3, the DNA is TGTGCCAGCAGCCCCACTGGGACAGTTGAAGAGACCCAGTACTTC.